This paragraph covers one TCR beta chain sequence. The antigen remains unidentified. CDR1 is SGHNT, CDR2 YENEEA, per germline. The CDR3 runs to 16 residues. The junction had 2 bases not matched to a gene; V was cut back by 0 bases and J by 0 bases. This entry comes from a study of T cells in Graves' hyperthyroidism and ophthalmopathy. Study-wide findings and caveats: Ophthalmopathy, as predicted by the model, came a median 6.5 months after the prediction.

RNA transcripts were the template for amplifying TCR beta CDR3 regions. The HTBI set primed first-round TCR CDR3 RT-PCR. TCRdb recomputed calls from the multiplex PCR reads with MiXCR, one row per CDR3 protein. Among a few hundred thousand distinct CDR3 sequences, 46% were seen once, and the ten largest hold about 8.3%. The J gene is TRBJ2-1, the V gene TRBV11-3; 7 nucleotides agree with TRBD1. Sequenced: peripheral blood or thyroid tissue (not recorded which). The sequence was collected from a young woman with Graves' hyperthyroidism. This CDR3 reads CASSLEGQSSYNEQFF. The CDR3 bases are TGTGCCAGCAGCTTAGAGGGACAGAGCTCCTACAATGAGCAGTTCTTC.